Below are 2 T cell receptor beta chains sequenced from a single sample in a study of cytomegalovirus exposure and HLA in healthy donors. Both 60 Vbeta primers and 13 Jbeta primers went into the PCR. TCRdb's copy holds only in-frame clones and misses some; the assay was immunoSEQ multiplex PCR. The table has 100,000 to 150,000 clones, around 85% seen once; the top ten hold under 4.5%. Sequencing was performed on PBMCs. These receptors all come from a man aged 18-30 years in good health and CMV-seropositive.

The chain is built from TRBV6-1 and TRBJ1-2, with D possibly matching TRBD1 (5 bases). The V and J ends lost 7 bases and 0 bases respectively, with 9 bases between them. CDR1 is MNHNS, CDR2 SASEGT, per germline. The CDR3 extends over 13 amino acids. The CDR3 nucleotides read TGTGCCAGCATACAGGTGACTAACTATGGCTACACCTTC. This encodes CASIQVTNYGYTF.

This chain links TRBV7-2 with TRBJ1-4; 8 positions agree with TRBD1. V shed 4 bases, J shed 8 bases, and the junction held 6 bases outside the gene matches. Germline V CDR1 and CDR2: SGHTA, FQGNSA. This CDR3 is 14 amino acids long. The CDR3 coding sequence is TGTGCCAGCAGCTCACAGGGGGGAAACGAAAAACTGTTTTTT. Its translation: CASSSQGGNEKLFF.